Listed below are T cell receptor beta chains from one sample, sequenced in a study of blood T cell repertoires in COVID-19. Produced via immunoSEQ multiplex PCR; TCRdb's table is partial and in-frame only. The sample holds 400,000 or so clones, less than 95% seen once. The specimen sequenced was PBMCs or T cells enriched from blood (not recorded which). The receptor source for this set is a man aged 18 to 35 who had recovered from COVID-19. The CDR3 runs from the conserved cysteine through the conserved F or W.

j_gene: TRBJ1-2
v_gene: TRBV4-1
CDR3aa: CASSQSPGQPYGYTF

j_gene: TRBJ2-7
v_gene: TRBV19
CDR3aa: CASSIGTQGDEQYF

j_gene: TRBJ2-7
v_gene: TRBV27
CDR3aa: CASSFSGYEQYF

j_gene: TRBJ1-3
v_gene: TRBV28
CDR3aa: CASSLSGTGVVGGNTIYF

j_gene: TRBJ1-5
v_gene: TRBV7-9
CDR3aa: CASSTGIGGGQPQHF

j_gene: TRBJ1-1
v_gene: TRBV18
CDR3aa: CASSPMTGNTEAFF

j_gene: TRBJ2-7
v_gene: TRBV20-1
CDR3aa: CSAVNYEQYF

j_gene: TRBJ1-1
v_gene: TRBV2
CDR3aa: CASLEGSGTEAFF

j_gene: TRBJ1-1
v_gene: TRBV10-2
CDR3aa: CASSAMGPGLTFF

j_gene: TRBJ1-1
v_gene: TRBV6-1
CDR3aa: CASSERQEPAEAFF

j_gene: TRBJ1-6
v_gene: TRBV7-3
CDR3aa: CASSFQGADSPLHF

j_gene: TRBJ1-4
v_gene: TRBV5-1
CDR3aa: CASSSGQGNEKLFF

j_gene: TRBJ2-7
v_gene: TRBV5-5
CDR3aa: CASTPAPAGTPTYEQYF

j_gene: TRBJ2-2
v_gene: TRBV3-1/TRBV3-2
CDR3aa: CASSQGTSGGSTGELFF

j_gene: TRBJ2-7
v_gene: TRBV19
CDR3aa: CASSIQGSEQYF

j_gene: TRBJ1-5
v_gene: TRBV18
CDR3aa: CASSPPEGGYSNQPQHF

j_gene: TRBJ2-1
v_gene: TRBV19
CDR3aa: CASSISTRLAGGPSYNEQFF

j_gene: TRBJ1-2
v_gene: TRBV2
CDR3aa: CASSMTGQSYGYTF

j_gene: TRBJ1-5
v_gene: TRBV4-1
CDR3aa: CASSQEVRGQPQHF

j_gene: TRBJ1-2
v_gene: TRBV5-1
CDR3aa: CASSPGQGLGYTF

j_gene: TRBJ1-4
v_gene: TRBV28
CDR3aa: CASGEQGPLAIATNEKLFF

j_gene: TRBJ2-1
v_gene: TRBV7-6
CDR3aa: CASIPVAGGEYEQFF